These 10 T cell receptor beta chains were all obtained from the same sample, sequenced in a study of sequential checkpoint blockade in melanoma. The table came from immunoSEQ multiplex PCR; TCRdb's copy has only in-frame clones and leaves some out. Of about 20,000 clones listed, around 70% are singletons. Treatment specified: randomized to nivolumab then ipilimumab (arm A) or the reverse (arm B). Here the sequenced sample was tumor tissue (inferred from file names), taken from a patient given nivolumab and ipilimumab in sequence. The origin of the receptors is a human donor with melanoma.

The chain combines TRBV5-1 with TRBJ1-1, with D uncertain. Trimming took off 4 bases at V and 0 bases at J, with 13 bases between the two ends. CDR3 size: 15 residues. CDR1 SGHRS and CDR2 YFSETQ come from the germline V gene. The CDR3 here is CASSPSPELNTEAFF. The CDR3, as DNA: TGCGCCAGCAGCCCGAGCCCAGAGTTGAACACTGAAGCTTTCTTT.

This chain connects TRBV14 to TRBJ2-7; D is unclear. Germline V gene data show CDR1 as SGHDN and CDR2 as FVKESK. V was trimmed by 1 base and J by 2 bases, leaving 6 bases between them. The CDR3 runs to 13 residues. CDR3 bases: TGTGCCAGCAGCCAAGGGAATACCTACGAGCAGTACTTC. Translating gives CASSQGNTYEQYF.

The rearrangement joins TRBV14 to TRBJ2-7; D unresolved. The CDR3 covers 14 residues. In germline, CDR1 is SGHDN, CDR2 FVKESK. Trimming shortened V by 0 bases and J by 3 bases, and 9 bases separated the two germline ends. CDR3 nucleotide sequence: TGTGCCAGCAGCCAAGATCTGGTCAGCTACGAGCAGTACTTC. Translated: CASSQDLVSYEQYF.

V and J are TRBV11-3 and TRBJ1-3; TRBD1 might be the D (6 bases). The CDR3 extends over 16 amino acids. Germline V lookup: CDR1 SGHNT, CDR2 YENEEA. V was cut by 3 bases and J by 0 bases, with 12 bases left in between. The CDR3 DNA is TGTGCCAGCAGCTTCCTGGACAGTAGCTCTGGAAACACCATATATTTT. Protein sequence: CASSFLDSSSGNTIYF.

The chain couples TRBV7-8 to TRBJ1-3; D is possibly TRBD1 (6 bases). The germline CDR1 and CDR2 sequences are SGHVS and FQNEAQ. V lost 5 bases to trimming and J lost 0 bases, with 20 bases between them. This CDR3 has 18 amino acids. CDR3 DNA: TGTGCCAGCAGCCAAATCCCACAGGGCTCCTTCTCTGGAAACACCATATATTTT. Protein sequence: CASSQIPQGSFSGNTIYF. Full variable domain (missing parts from reference TRBV7-8 and TRBJ1-3): GAGVSQSPRYKVAKRGQDVALRCDPISGHVSLFWYQQALGQGPEFLTYFQNEAQLDKSGLPSDRFFAERPEGSVSTLKIQRTQQEDSAVYLCASSQIPQGSFSGNTIYFGEGSWLTVV.

This clone was detected only a few times. The rearrangement links TRBV6-8 to TRBJ2-5, with 9 positions matching TRBD1. Germline V gives CDR1 MNHGY, CDR2 SAAAGT. V gave up 5 bases and J gave up 5 bases; unmatched junction bases: 6. This CDR3 is built from 14 residues. CDR3 in amino acids: CASSATGGKETQYF. CDR3 in DNA: TGTGCCAGCAGTGCTACAGGGGGCAAGGAGACCCAGTACTTC.

The rearrangement joins TRBV30 to TRBJ2-3; the D is unclear. This CDR3 is built from 12 residues. Per germline, CDR1 GTSNPN and CDR2 SVGIG (reference sequence). V lost 1 base and J lost 5, with 7 bases in between. CDR3 DNA sequence: TGTGCCTGGAGTGGGATAGGAGATACGCAGTATTTT. Protein product: CAWSGIGDTQYF.

This clone occurred once. The chain links TRBV25-1 to TRBJ2-1, with TRBD2 matching 10 bases. CDR3 length: 17 amino acids. CDR1 and CDR2 (germline): MGHDK, SYGVNS. V trimming: 5 bases; J trimming: 0 bases; junction bases outside the gene matches: 7. This chain's CDR3 is CASSPLSGRASYNEQFF. The CDR3 bases are TGTGCCAGCAGTCCCCTGAGCGGGAGGGCCTCCTACAATGAGCAGTTCTTC. The full variable domain, in which reference TRBV25-1 and TRBJ2-1 provide the parts outside the CDR3, is EADIYQTPRYLVIGTGKKITLECSQTMGHDKMYWYQQDPGMELHLIHYSYGVNSTEKGDLSSESTVSRIRTEHFPLTLESARPSHTSQYLCASSPLSGRASYNEQFFGPGTRLTVL.

The chain has TRBV11-3 and TRBJ2-3; D is undetermined. This CDR3 has 15 residues. Germline CDR1 SGHNT, CDR2 YENEEA. Trimming shortened V by 7 bases and J by 0 bases, and 14 bases separated the two germline ends. The CDR3 reads CASNTGPSSTDTQYF. CDR3 bases: TGTGCCAGCAACACCGGGCCATCGAGCACAGATACGCAGTATTTT.

This chain uses TRBV6-8 with TRBJ2-1, with D perhaps matching TRBD2 (5 bases). Germline V gene sequence: CDR1 MNHGY, CDR2 SAAAGT. V was trimmed by 0 bases and J by 6 bases, leaving 12 bases between them. The CDR3 is 15 amino acids. Here the CDR3 DNA reads TGTGCCAGCAGTTACTCTCGGTCCGGGATCAATGAGCAGTTCTTC. This gives the protein CASSYSRSGINEQFF.